This T cell receptor beta chain was identified during a study of human T cells and chemical hapten exposure. TCRdb re-called the RACE reads through MiXCR, storing one row per CDR3 protein. The sample records more than 250,000 distinct CDR3 sequences, around 7% being singletons. Study-wide findings and caveats: The immune response of these alopecia patients might not match healthy individuals'.

Time point in this sample: pre-sensitization, week 0. Treatment defined: therapeutic diphenylcyclopropenone sensitization with weekly scalp DPC. V was pared by 8 bases and J by 7 bases, with 6 bases of the junction left unmatched. The CDR3 extends over 14 amino acids. Germline CDR1 SGHAT, CDR2 FQNNGV. This clonotype was detected only a few times. Its antigen is not identified. The chain carries TRBV11-2 and TRBJ2-1; 12 nucleotides align to TRBD2. This sequence originates from a man between 18 and 29 years old with alopecia areata. Some clones in this sample may be carry-over from other donors' samples. The sample consisted of whole blood, taken in connection with sensitization to the hapten diphenylcyclopropenone (DPC). The CDR3 DNA sequence: TGTGCCAGCCGCGCACTAGCGGGGGGAAATGAGCAGTTCTTC. It codes for CASRALAGGNEQFF.